The clone carrying this T cell receptor (beta chain) appeared a few times. This entry belongs to a study of regulatory T cells in long-lasting Graves disease. Per germline, CDR1 DFQATT and CDR2 SNEGSKA (reference sequence). With 1 base removed from V and 3 bases from J, the gap between germline ends came to 13 bases. The CDR3 length is 14 residues. Time point defined: persistent/refractory GD, antithyroid drugs over 5 years with positive TRAb. Making the TCR library involved RNA that had been extracted from PBMCs. The patient group derived from an endocrinology department in Xi'an, China. Construction of the TCR beta libraries employed iRepertoire HTBI primers in conjunction with Arm-PCR of CDR3 regions. Via MiXCR, TCRdb re-called the multiplex PCR reads, giving one row per CDR3 protein. This table has 500,000 to 800,000 distinct CDR3 sequences, around 30% appearing once.

This clonotype was sampled from a female donor with Graves disease. The J gene is TRBJ2-7, the V gene TRBV20-1, with TRBD1 as a possible D gene (5 bases). Sample: peripheral blood mononuclear cells (PBMCs), taken when the disease was refractory, from a patient treated with antithyroid drugs. The CDR3 reads CSARGVGRGYEQYF. DNA of the CDR3: TGCAGTGCTAGAGGGGTGGGAAGGGGCTACGAGCAGTACTTC.